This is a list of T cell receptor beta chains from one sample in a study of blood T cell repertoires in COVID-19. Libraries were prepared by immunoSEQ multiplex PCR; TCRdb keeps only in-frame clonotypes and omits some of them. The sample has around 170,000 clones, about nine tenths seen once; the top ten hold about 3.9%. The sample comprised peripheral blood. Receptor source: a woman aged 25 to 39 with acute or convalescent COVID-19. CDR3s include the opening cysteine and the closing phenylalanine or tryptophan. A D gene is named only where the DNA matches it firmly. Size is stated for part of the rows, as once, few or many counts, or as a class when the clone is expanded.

CDR3aa: CASSLQDRVASPLHF
CDR3nt: TGTGCCAGCAGTTTACAGGACAGGGTCGCCTCACCCCTCCACTTT
v_gene: TRBV27
abundance: -
j_gene: TRBJ1-6
d_gene: TRBD1

CDR3aa: CASSSSQSLLGLAGEGVWTGELFF
CDR3nt: TGTGCCAGCAGCTCCTCACAATCCCTCCTGGGACTAGCGGGAGAGGGGGTCTGGACCGGGGAGCTGTTTTTT
v_gene: TRBV7-1
abundance: once
j_gene: TRBJ2-2
d_gene: TRBD2

CDR3aa: CASSQDRTGNYGYTF
CDR3nt: TGTGCCAGCAGCCAGGACAGGACAGGCAACTATGGCTACACCTTC
v_gene: TRBV4-2
abundance: -
j_gene: TRBJ1-2
d_gene: TRBD1

CDR3aa: CASSPREGSTDTQYF
CDR3nt: TGTGCCAGCTCACCCCGGGAAGGTAGCACAGATACGCAGTATTTT
v_gene: TRBV18
abundance: -
j_gene: TRBJ2-3
d_gene: -

CDR3aa: CASTSPEVDQPQHF
CDR3nt: TGTGCCAGCACTAGCCCGGAGGTCGATCAGCCCCAGCATTTT
v_gene: TRBV28
abundance: -
j_gene: TRBJ1-5
d_gene: -

CDR3aa: CASSQGLLNTEAFF
CDR3nt: TGCGCCAGCAGCCAAGGTCTATTGAACACTGAAGCTTTCTTT
v_gene: TRBV4-1
abundance: few
j_gene: TRBJ1-1
d_gene: -

CDR3aa: CASSDALAGEYNEQFF
CDR3nt: TGTGCCAGCAGCGATGCACTAGCGGGAGAGTACAATGAGCAGTTCTTC
v_gene: TRBV9
abundance: -
j_gene: TRBJ2-1
d_gene: TRBD2

CDR3aa: CASSLGNGVGYEQYF
CDR3nt: TGTGCCAGCAGCTTAGGAAATGGAGTTGGGTACGAGCAGTACTTC
v_gene: TRBV11-2
abundance: once
j_gene: TRBJ2-7
d_gene: -

CDR3aa: CASGAGYSYEQYF
CDR3nt: TGTGCCAGCGGAGCGGGGTACTCCTACGAGCAGTACTTC
v_gene: TRBV7-2
abundance: -
j_gene: TRBJ2-7
d_gene: TRBD2

CDR3aa: CASSPGTVRTEAFF
CDR3nt: TGTGCCAGCAGTCCCGGGACAGTGAGGACTGAAGCTTTCTTT
v_gene: TRBV28
abundance: -
j_gene: TRBJ1-1
d_gene: TRBD1

CDR3aa: CATSDGAGAGSSYNEQFF
CDR3nt: TGTGCCACCAGTGATGGGGCGGGAGCGGGAAGCTCCTACAATGAGCAGTTCTTC
v_gene: TRBV24-1
abundance: -
j_gene: TRBJ2-1
d_gene: TRBD2

CDR3aa: CASSIRTLAPYEQYF
CDR3nt: TGCGCCAGCAGCATAAGGACACTAGCCCCCTACGAGCAGTACTTC
v_gene: TRBV4-1
abundance: once
j_gene: TRBJ2-7
d_gene: -

CDR3aa: CARLAGGLGEQFF
CDR3nt: TGCGCCAGACTAGCGGGAGGGCTCGGGGAGCAGTTCTTC
v_gene: TRBV5-1
abundance: once
j_gene: TRBJ2-1
d_gene: TRBD2

CDR3aa: CASSPGQGDEKLFF
CDR3nt: TGTGCCAGCAGCCCCGGACAGGGGGATGAAAAACTGTTTTTT
v_gene: TRBV5-4
abundance: -
j_gene: TRBJ1-4
d_gene: TRBD1

CDR3aa: CASSLWGGYTDTQYF
CDR3nt: TGTGCCAGCAGCTTGTGGGGAGGATACACAGATACGCAGTATTTT
v_gene: TRBV5-6
abundance: -
j_gene: TRBJ2-3
d_gene: -

CDR3aa: CASSPPGLRTYNEQFF
CDR3nt: TGTGCCAGCTCACCACCGGGCCTGAGAACCTACAATGAGCAGTTCTTC
v_gene: TRBV18
abundance: -
j_gene: TRBJ2-1
d_gene: -

CDR3aa: CASGPSGGQETQYF
CDR3nt: TGTGCCAGTGGTCCTAGCGGGGGACAAGAGACCCAGTACTTC
v_gene: TRBV19
abundance: -
j_gene: TRBJ2-5
d_gene: TRBD2

CDR3aa: CASSLRGMDEQYF
CDR3nt: TGTGCCAGCAGTTTGCGGGGGATGGACGAGCAGTACTTC
v_gene: TRBV27
abundance: -
j_gene: TRBJ2-7
d_gene: TRBD2

CDR3aa: CASIATNEKLFF
CDR3nt: TGTGCCAGCATCGCGACTAATGAAAAACTGTTTTTT
v_gene: TRBV27
abundance: -
j_gene: TRBJ1-4
d_gene: -

CDR3aa: CASKSGHGSYNEQFF
CDR3nt: TGTGCCAGCAAATCGGGACACGGCTCCTACAATGAGCAGTTCTTC
v_gene: TRBV6-5
abundance: -
j_gene: TRBJ2-1
d_gene: -

CDR3aa: CASSQDWDSLENIQYF
CDR3nt: TGTGCCAGCAGCCAAGATTGGGACAGCCTCGAAAACATTCAGTACTTC
v_gene: TRBV3-1/TRBV3-2
abundance: once
j_gene: TRBJ2-4
d_gene: TRBD1

CDR3aa: CASSPMTGRETQYF
CDR3nt: TGTGCCAGCAGCCCTATGACAGGGAGAGAGACCCAGTACTTC
v_gene: TRBV7-9
abundance: -
j_gene: TRBJ2-5
d_gene: TRBD1

CDR3aa: CASSLGAGTVNEQFF
CDR3nt: TGTGCCAGCAGCTTAGGGGCCGGGACTGTCAATGAGCAGTTCTTC
v_gene: TRBV7-6
abundance: -
j_gene: TRBJ2-1
d_gene: -

CDR3aa: CSVEAGGIETQYF
CDR3nt: TGCAGCGTTGAGGCGGGAGGCATTGAGACCCAGTACTTC
v_gene: TRBV29-1
abundance: -
j_gene: TRBJ2-5
d_gene: TRBD2

CDR3aa: CASSYQGTDQPQHF
CDR3nt: TGTGCCAGCAGCTACCAGGGGACGGATCAGCCCCAGCATTTT
v_gene: TRBV5-6
abundance: -
j_gene: TRBJ1-5
d_gene: -

CDR3aa: CASSLGPLSGYTF
CDR3nt: TGTGCCAGCAGTTTGGGGCCGCTTAGTGGCTACACCTTC
v_gene: TRBV28
abundance: -
j_gene: TRBJ1-2
d_gene: -

CDR3aa: CASSVQGYSGNTIYF
CDR3nt: TGTGCCAGCAGTGTGCAGGGTTACTCTGGAAACACCATATATTTT
v_gene: TRBV2
abundance: -
j_gene: TRBJ1-3
d_gene: -

CDR3aa: CASSLQQANYGYTF
CDR3nt: TGTGCCAGCAGCTTACAACAGGCTAACTATGGCTACACCTTC
v_gene: TRBV11-2
abundance: -
j_gene: TRBJ1-2
d_gene: -

CDR3aa: CASSLRGSSYNEQFF
CDR3nt: TGCGCCAGCAGCTTGAGGGGGAGCTCCTACAATGAGCAGTTCTTC
v_gene: TRBV5-1
abundance: -
j_gene: TRBJ2-1
d_gene: -

CDR3aa: CASSFGGGLDSPLHF
CDR3nt: TGCGCCAGCAGCTTCGGGGGGGGCCTAGATTCACCCCTCCACTTT
v_gene: TRBV5-1
abundance: -
j_gene: TRBJ1-6
d_gene: -

CDR3aa: CASSPGEGLYEQYF
CDR3nt: TGTGCCAGCAGCCCAGGGGAGGGCCTTTACGAGCAGTACTTC
v_gene: TRBV4-2
abundance: once
j_gene: TRBJ2-7
d_gene: -

CDR3aa: CASKGRGRLGNEKLFF
CDR3nt: TGTGCCAGCAAGGGCAGGGGCCGGCTTGGTAATGAAAAACTGTTTTTT
v_gene: TRBV3-1/TRBV3-2
abundance: -
j_gene: TRBJ1-4
d_gene: -

CDR3aa: CASSEGVNTQYF
CDR3nt: TGTGCCAGCAGTGAAGGAGTAAATACGCAGTATTTT
v_gene: TRBV6-1
abundance: -
j_gene: TRBJ2-3
d_gene: -

CDR3aa: CASSLETGVDGYTF
CDR3nt: TGCGCCAGCAGCTTGGAGACAGGGGTGGATGGCTACACCTTC
v_gene: TRBV5-1
abundance: -
j_gene: TRBJ1-2
d_gene: TRBD1

CDR3aa: CASSQYSGANVLTF
CDR3nt: TGTGCCAGTAGTCAGTACTCTGGGGCCAACGTCCTGACTTTC
v_gene: TRBV19
abundance: -
j_gene: TRBJ2-6
d_gene: -

CDR3aa: CASSPGTSGLSSYEQYF
CDR3nt: TGTGCCAGCAGCCCAGGGACTAGCGGACTGAGCTCCTACGAGCAGTACTTC
v_gene: TRBV11-2
abundance: -
j_gene: TRBJ2-7
d_gene: TRBD2

CDR3aa: CASSWTGGTEAFF
CDR3nt: TGCGCCAGCAGCTGGACAGGGGGCACTGAAGCTTTCTTT
v_gene: TRBV5-1
abundance: once
j_gene: TRBJ1-1
d_gene: TRBD1

CDR3aa: CSVAVSIGGEQFF
CDR3nt: TGCAGCGTTGCCGTATCGATCGGCGGTGAGCAGTTCTTC
v_gene: TRBV29-1
abundance: -
j_gene: TRBJ2-1
d_gene: -

CDR3aa: CSVVPTDRGNYGYTF
CDR3nt: TGCAGCGTTGTTCCAACGGACAGGGGGAACTATGGCTACACCTTC
v_gene: TRBV29-1
abundance: -
j_gene: TRBJ1-2
d_gene: TRBD1

CDR3aa: CASAGREGPITDTQYF
CDR3nt: TGTGCCAGCGCGGGAAGAGAGGGCCCCATCACAGATACGCAGTATTTT
v_gene: TRBV7-9
abundance: -
j_gene: TRBJ2-3
d_gene: -

CDR3aa: CASSPPAGELFF
CDR3nt: TGTGCCAGCAGCCCCCCGGCCGGGGAGCTGTTTTTT
v_gene: TRBV5-4
abundance: once
j_gene: TRBJ2-2
d_gene: -

CDR3aa: CASSQESYGGLYTIYF
CDR3nt: TGTGCCAGCAGCCAAGAATCTTACGGGGGGCTATACACCATATATTTT
v_gene: TRBV4-2
abundance: -
j_gene: TRBJ1-3
d_gene: -

CDR3aa: CASSHPGTGPYGYTF
CDR3nt: TGTGCCAGCAGTCATCCCGGGACAGGCCCCTATGGCTACACCTTC
v_gene: TRBV14
abundance: -
j_gene: TRBJ1-2
d_gene: TRBD1

CDR3aa: CASSPKTVLAGANVLTF
CDR3nt: TGTGCCAGCAGCCCAAAGACAGTCTTGGCTGGGGCCAACGTCCTGACTTTC
v_gene: TRBV9
abundance: -
j_gene: TRBJ2-6
d_gene: -

CDR3aa: CATSEQGKETQYF
CDR3nt: TGTGCCACCAGTGAACAGGGCAAAGAGACCCAGTACTTC
v_gene: TRBV24-1
abundance: -
j_gene: TRBJ2-5
d_gene: -

CDR3aa: CASSVRTGGSPLHF
CDR3nt: TGTGCCAGCAGCGTCCGGACAGGTGGTTCACCCCTCCACTTT
v_gene: TRBV3-1/TRBV3-2
abundance: -
j_gene: TRBJ1-6
d_gene: TRBD1

CDR3aa: CAISAGHKPYGYTF
CDR3nt: TGTGCCATCAGTGCGGGACACAAACCCTATGGCTACACCTTC
v_gene: TRBV10-3
abundance: few
j_gene: TRBJ1-2
d_gene: -

CDR3aa: CASSMFDGEFSYEQYF
CDR3nt: TGTGCCAGTAGTATGTTTGACGGGGAGTTCTCCTACGAGCAGTACTTC
v_gene: TRBV19
abundance: -
j_gene: TRBJ2-7
d_gene: -

CDR3aa: CAWSGVRGYTF
CDR3nt: TGTGCCTGGAGTGGTGTGCGTGGCTACACCTTC
v_gene: TRBV30
abundance: -
j_gene: TRBJ1-2
d_gene: -

CDR3aa: CASSLSAGGSADTQYF
CDR3nt: TGTGCCAGCAGTTTATCGGCGGGAGGGTCTGCCGATACGCAGTATTTT
v_gene: TRBV27
abundance: -
j_gene: TRBJ2-3
d_gene: TRBD2

CDR3aa: CASSREEEPQHF
CDR3nt: TGTGCCAGTAGTAGGGAGGAGGAACCCCAGCATTTT
v_gene: TRBV19
abundance: -
j_gene: TRBJ1-5
d_gene: -

CDR3aa: CASNQGIYQPQHF
CDR3nt: TGTGCCAGCAACCAGGGGATCTATCAGCCCCAGCATTTT
v_gene: TRBV2
abundance: -
j_gene: TRBJ1-5
d_gene: -

CDR3aa: CASSSYGYGYTF
CDR3nt: TGTGCCAGCAGCTCCTACGGCTATGGCTACACCTTC
v_gene: TRBV11-2
abundance: few
j_gene: TRBJ1-2
d_gene: -

CDR3aa: CASSVADTQYF
CDR3nt: TGTGCCAGCAGTGTCGCAGATACGCAGTATTTT
v_gene: TRBV25-1
abundance: -
j_gene: TRBJ2-3
d_gene: -

CDR3aa: CASSIIGGEQYF
CDR3nt: TGTGCCAGTAGTATCATAGGCGGCGAGCAGTACTTC
v_gene: TRBV19
abundance: -
j_gene: TRBJ2-7
d_gene: -

CDR3aa: CSAGQGWGMNTEAFF
CDR3nt: TGCAGCGCAGGACAGGGGTGGGGAATGAACACTGAAGCTTTCTTT
v_gene: TRBV29-1
abundance: -
j_gene: TRBJ1-1
d_gene: TRBD1

CDR3aa: CAWSVQAPATNEKLFF
CDR3nt: TGTGCCTGGAGTGTACAGGCCCCTGCAACTAATGAAAAACTGTTTTTT
v_gene: TRBV30
abundance: -
j_gene: TRBJ1-4
d_gene: -

CDR3aa: CASSYLTGANEQFF
CDR3nt: TGTGCCAGCAGCTACCTCACAGGGGCCAATGAGCAGTTCTTC
v_gene: TRBV11-2
abundance: -
j_gene: TRBJ2-1
d_gene: TRBD1